A selection of T cell receptor beta chains follows, all from one sample in a study of immune characterization of retroperitoneal liposarcoma. Via MiXCR, TCRdb re-called the PCR reads, giving one row per CDR3 protein. Of 10,000 to 12,000 distinct CDR3 sequences in the sample, 25% to 30% were seen once. The specimen was tumor tissue. These receptors were taken from a male donor with retroperitoneal liposarcoma. The CDR3 runs from the conserved cysteine through the conserved F or W. The order of the fields is D gene, clone size, V gene, CDR3 protein. A D gene is named only where the DNA matches it firmly. Clone size appears in some rows only: once, few, many, or a class for an expanded clone.

D: TRBD2; size: medium-sized; V: TRBV11-3; CDR3: CASSGSGGPYNEQFF
D: NA; size: NA; V: TRBV27; CDR3: CASSSSPWHGYGYTF
D: NA; size: NA; V: TRBV12-5; CDR3: CASGPDRGSYNEQYF
D: TRBD2; size: few; V: TRBV6-1; CDR3: CASSLTSANTGELFF
D: NA; size: NA; V: TRBV6-1; CDR3: CASNGRSRSWNTGELFF
D: NA; size: few; V: TRBV6-6; CDR3: CASSYSPGGEQYF
D: NA; size: few; V: TRBV6-1; CDR3: CASSLYQETQFF
D: TRBD2; size: medium-sized; V: TRBV7-3; CDR3: CASSSPGLAINEQYF
D: TRBD2; size: many; V: TRBV6-1; CDR3: CASRPSGGAETQYF
D: TRBD2; size: large; V: TRBV7-2; CDR3: CASSLASSGSSYSYEQYF
D: NA; size: few; V: TRBV6-6; CDR3: CASSYGRSSYEQYF
D: TRBD2; size: many; V: TRBV7-9; CDR3: CASSLREASYEQYF
D: NA; size: NA; V: TRBV6-2/TRBV6-3; CDR3: CASSRIPGHENQETQYF
D: NA; size: medium-sized; V: TRBV6-1; CDR3: CASSDSGNNQPQHF
D: NA; size: NA; V: TRBV7-2; CDR3: CASSLQAGFTGELFF
D: NA; size: NA; V: TRBV11-1; CDR3: CASSLATGRTEAFF
D: TRBD1; size: NA; V: TRBV10-3; CDR3: CAIRTGGNSYEQYF
D: NA; size: NA; V: TRBV12-3/TRBV12-4; CDR3: CASSLAGGYNEQFF
D: NA; size: medium-sized; V: TRBV6-1; CDR3: CASSVPIPNEQFF
D: NA; size: NA; V: TRBV6-1; CDR3: CASSEDTGTPSGELFF
D: NA; size: NA; V: TRBV7-6; CDR3: CASSLVGFGQPQHF
D: NA; size: medium-sized; V: TRBV7-2; CDR3: CASSRDGHYEQFF
D: NA; size: few; V: TRBV7-8; CDR3: CASSLEGSPSDTIYF
D: NA; size: medium-sized; V: TRBV6-1; CDR3: CASSEGDPSSYEQFF
D: NA; size: few; V: TRBV10-1; CDR3: CASSDGREQYF
D: NA; size: few; V: TRBV6-1; CDR3: CASRTPLDEKLFF
D: TRBD2; size: NA; V: TRBV6-2/TRBV6-3; CDR3: CASTGLAGNYYNEQFF
D: TRBD1; size: NA; V: TRBV4-1; CDR3: CASSQETGTGDYEQYF
D: NA; size: few; V: TRBV6-1; CDR3: CASSARTGSATEAFF
D: NA; size: many; V: TRBV27; CDR3: CASSFESSYNEQFF
D: TRBD2; size: many; V: TRBV12-3/TRBV12-4; CDR3: CASSLRNVVRLAGLPGGDTQYF
D: TRBD1; size: many; V: TRBV6-1; CDR3: CASSGPGQGLILLPAYNSPLHF
D: TRBD2; size: NA; V: TRBV6-6; CDR3: CASSPIVTSGVREQFF
D: NA; size: many; V: TRBV7-2; CDR3: CASSLEGYGTQYF
D: TRBD1; size: many; V: TRBV7-2; CDR3: CASRGGTGGSPLHF
D: NA; size: medium-sized; V: TRBV7-8; CDR3: CASSFFLNTEAFF
D: TRBD2; size: NA; V: TRBV7-2; CDR3: CASSLPGGETQYF
D: TRBD2; size: NA; V: TRBV6-1; CDR3: CASTWAGDIGKNIQYF
D: TRBD2; size: NA; V: TRBV7-2; CDR3: CATSLAGTYEQFF
D: TRBD2; size: many; V: TRBV6-1; CDR3: CASSMSGDAKNIQYF
D: NA; size: few; V: TRBV10-1; CDR3: CASSLTRIANTGELFF
D: NA; size: NA; V: TRBV27; CDR3: CASSLSRGAGEQYF
D: TRBD1; size: NA; V: TRBV6-5; CDR3: CASRQGEPYEQFF
D: NA; size: NA; V: TRBV7-6; CDR3: CASSLLGRETQYF
D: NA; size: medium-sized; V: TRBV7-8; CDR3: CASSLGPTPTEKETQFF
D: NA; size: many; V: TRBV6-1; CDR3: CASSRDFGGTDTQYF
D: NA; size: once; V: TRBV27; CDR3: CASRDLTYNEQFF
D: TRBD2; size: NA; V: TRBV12-3/TRBV12-4; CDR3: CASSSGNEQYF
D: TRBD2; size: few; V: TRBV6-1; CDR3: CASSGGRSLWNEQFF
D: TRBD2; size: NA; V: TRBV27; CDR3: CASSLTSSSYEQFF
D: TRBD1; size: many; V: TRBV7-2; CDR3: CASSFSTGQKAYEQFF
D: TRBD2; size: many; V: TRBV12-3/TRBV12-4; CDR3: CASSFLRGRLAGENEQYF
D: NA; size: many; V: TRBV7-2; CDR3: CASSADSGGADTQYF
D: NA; size: few; V: TRBV6-6; CDR3: CASSYSVHQNQPQHF
D: NA; size: many; V: TRBV6-1; CDR3: CASSNSGTANQPQHF
D: NA; size: many; V: TRBV6-1; CDR3: CASSEVNRAYEQFF
D: NA; size: few; V: TRBV24-1; CDR3: CATSDSRDEQYF